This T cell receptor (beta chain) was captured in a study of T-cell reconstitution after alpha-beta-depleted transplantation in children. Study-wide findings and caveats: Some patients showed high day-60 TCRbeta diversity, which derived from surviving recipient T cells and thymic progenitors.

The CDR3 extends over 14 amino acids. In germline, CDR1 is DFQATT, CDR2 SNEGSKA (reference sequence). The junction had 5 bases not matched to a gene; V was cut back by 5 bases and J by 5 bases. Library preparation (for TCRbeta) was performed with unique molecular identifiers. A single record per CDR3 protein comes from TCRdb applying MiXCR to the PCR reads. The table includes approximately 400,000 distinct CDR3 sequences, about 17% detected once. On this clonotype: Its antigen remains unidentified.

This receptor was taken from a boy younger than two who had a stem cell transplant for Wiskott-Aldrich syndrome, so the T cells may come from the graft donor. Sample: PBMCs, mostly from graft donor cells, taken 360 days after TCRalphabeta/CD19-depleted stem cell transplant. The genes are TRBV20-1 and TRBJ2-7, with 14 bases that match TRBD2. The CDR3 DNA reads TGCAGTGCTCAGGGACTAGCGGGAGAAGACGAGCAGTACTTC. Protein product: CSAQGLAGEDEQYF.